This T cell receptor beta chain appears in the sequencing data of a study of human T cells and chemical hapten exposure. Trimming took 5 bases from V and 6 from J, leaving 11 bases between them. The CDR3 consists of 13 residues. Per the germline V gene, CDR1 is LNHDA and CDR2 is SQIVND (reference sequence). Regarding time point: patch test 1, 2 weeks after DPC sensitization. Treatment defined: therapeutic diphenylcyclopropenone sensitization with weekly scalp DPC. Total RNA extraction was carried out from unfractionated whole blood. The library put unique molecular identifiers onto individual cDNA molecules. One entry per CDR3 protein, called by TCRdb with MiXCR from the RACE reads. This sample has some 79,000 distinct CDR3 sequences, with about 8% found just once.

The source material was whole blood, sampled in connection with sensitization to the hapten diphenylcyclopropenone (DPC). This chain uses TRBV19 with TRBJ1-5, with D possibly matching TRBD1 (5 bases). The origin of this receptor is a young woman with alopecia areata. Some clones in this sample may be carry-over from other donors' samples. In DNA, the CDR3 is TGTGCCAGTAGTGTGGGGACGGTTCAGCCCCAGCATTTT. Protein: CASSVGTVQPQHF. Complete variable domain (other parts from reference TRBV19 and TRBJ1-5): DGGITQSPKYLFRKEGQNVTLSCEQNLNHDAMYWYRQDPGQGLRLIYYSQIVNDFQKGDIAEGYSVSREKKESFPLTVTSAQKNPTAFYLCASSVGTVQPQHFGDGTRLSIL.